This TCR beta chain was recorded in a study of blood T cell repertoires in COVID-19. Study summary: The cDNA or gDNA used as material had been derived from T cells, B-cell-depleted T cells, or PBMCs.

Per the original methods: Reference gene primer amplification gave estimated nucleated cell counts. Produced via immunoSEQ multiplex PCR; TCRdb's table is partial and in-frame only. The V and J calls and clone size come from that table; D and trimming were worked out from the DNA. The table lists about 130,000 clones, about 86% of them singletons. This clone was seen at least ten times. Donors of Cohort 3 who recovered were those that had two negative PCRs, clearance, or symptom resolution. The TCR originated in a man aged 45-60 years who had recovered from COVID-19. Sequences were obtained from PBMCs or T cells enriched from blood (not recorded which).

The CDR3 DNA reads TGTGCCAGCAGCCAAGGGCCGGGGGGCTTTTACGAGCAGTACTTC. The encoded protein is CASSQGPGGFYEQYF. This chain uses TRBV14 with TRBJ2-7; a possible D gene is TRBD2 (7 bases). CDR1 is SGHDN and CDR2 is FVKESK in the germline V gene. There are 15 residues in the CDR3. V lost 1 base to trimming and J lost 4 bases, with 14 bases between them.